The rows below give T cell receptor beta chains drawn from one sample of a study of post-analysis software for immune sequencing data. TCRdb fed the PCR reads into MiXCR, producing one record per CDR3 protein. The sample comprises 750,000 to 950,000 distinct CDR3 sequences, roughly 58% of which are singletons, and 4.6% rests with the top ten. The sequencing input was blood. All receptors come from a girl aged 5-17 years with multiple sclerosis. Both conserved end residues are part of each CDR3. D genes are given only for firm matches. A row's size may be missing; if present it is once, few, many or a size class.

D: TRBD2
length: 13
J: TRBJ2-1
V: TRBV29-1
size: few
DNA: TGCAGCGGCTCTAGCGGGAGGTACAATGAGCAGTTCTTC
CDR3: CSGSSGRYNEQFF

D: TRBD2
length: 16
J: TRBJ2-1
V: TRBV11-2
size: .
DNA: TGTGCCAGCAGCCACATAGCGGGGAGCTCCTACAATGAGCAGTTCTTC
CDR3: CASSHIAGSSYNEQFF

D: .
length: 13
J: TRBJ2-1
V: TRBV6-1
size: few
DNA: TGTGCCAGCACCGGTCGTAGAGACAATGAGCAGTTCTTC
CDR3: CASTGRRDNEQFF

D: .
length: 17
J: TRBJ2-7
V: TRBV4-1
size: .
DNA: TGCGCCAGCAGCCAAGATAGTCAGGGCCCTTCTTCCTACGAGCAGTACTTC
CDR3: CASSQDSQGPSSYEQYF

D: .
length: 13
J: TRBJ1-1
V: TRBV4-1
size: few
DNA: TGCGCCAGCAGCCACGGAGGGGGCACTGAAGCTTTCTTT
CDR3: CASSHGGGTEAFF

D: .
length: 16
J: TRBJ1-1
V: TRBV6-6
size: .
DNA: TGTGCCAGCAGTACTGGTTTGGGACGGAAGAACACTGAAGCTTTCTTT
CDR3: CASSTGLGRKNTEAFF

D: .
length: 14
J: TRBJ2-1
V: TRBV20-1
size: .
DNA: TGCAGTGCTAAGGACGTCCTCTCCTACAATGAGCAGTTCTTC
CDR3: CSAKDVLSYNEQFF

D: TRBD2
length: 17
J: TRBJ2-5
V: TRBV4-1
size: .
DNA: TGCGCCAGCAGCCAACCCGATAGCGGGAGGGCCTTAGAGACCCAGTACTTC
CDR3: CASSQPDSGRALETQYF

D: .
length: 15
J: TRBJ1-2
V: TRBV7-8
size: .
DNA: TGTGCCAGCAGCTTAGTTCGCACGACGGCCTATGGCTACACCTTC
CDR3: CASSLVRTTAYGYTF

D: .
length: 16
J: TRBJ1-4
V: TRBV7-2
size: .
DNA: TGTGCCAGCAGGCGTCGGGGGTCCGGAGCTAATGAAAAACTGTTTTTT
CDR3: CASRRRGSGANEKLFF

D: .
length: 13
J: TRBJ2-3
V: TRBV6-6
size: .
DNA: TGTGCCAGCATCAAAGGGGGTACAGATACGCAGTATTTT
CDR3: CASIKGGTDTQYF

D: .
length: 17
J: TRBJ2-3
V: TRBV25-1
size: .
DNA: TGTGCCAGCTCCAACCCGAGGGGGTTACCCAACACAGATACGCAGTATTTT
CDR3: CASSNPRGLPNTDTQYF

D: TRBD2
length: 15
J: TRBJ2-7
V: TRBV10-3
size: .
DNA: TGTGCCATCAGCAAGGGACTAGCGGGCTCCTACGAGCAGTACTTC
CDR3: CAISKGLAGSYEQYF

D: .
length: 11
J: TRBJ1-2
V: TRBV20-1
size: .
DNA: TGCAGTGCTGGAGACAGCTATGGCTACACCTTC
CDR3: CSAGDSYGYTF

D: .
length: 16
J: TRBJ2-7
V: TRBV7-6
size: .
DNA: TGTGCCAGCAGCTTAGCCCTCGCGGGATCCTTCCACGAGCAGTACTTC
CDR3: CASSLALAGSFHEQYF

D: TRBD2
length: 17
J: TRBJ2-1
V: TRBV6-2/TRBV6-3
size: .
DNA: TGTGCCAGCAGTTACTTCCTAGCGGGGGGAACTTACAATGAGCAGTTCTTC
CDR3: CASSYFLAGGTYNEQFF

D: TRBD2
length: 13
J: TRBJ2-7
V: TRBV7-8
size: few
DNA: TGTGCCTACGACGGCGGGGGGGCGTACGAGCAGTACTTC
CDR3: CAYDGGGAYEQYF

D: TRBD1
length: 15
J: TRBJ2-7
V: TRBV12-3/TRBV12-4
size: few
DNA: TGTGCCAGCAGTTCCAACTTTGGGGACAGCAACGAGCAGTACTTC
CDR3: CASSSNFGDSNEQYF

D: TRBD2
length: 14
J: TRBJ2-5
V: TRBV29-1
size: .
DNA: TGCAGCGTTGCTTATCGGGGGGGCCGAGAGACCCAGTACTTC
CDR3: CSVAYRGGRETQYF

D: TRBD2
length: 17
J: TRBJ2-7
V: TRBV12-3/TRBV12-4
size: .
DNA: TGTGCCAGCAGTCCCAATATTGGGACTAGCGGGACCAATGAGCAGTACTTC
CDR3: CASSPNIGTSGTNEQYF

D: .
length: 14
J: TRBJ2-4
V: TRBV4-1
size: .
DNA: TGCGCCAGCAGCCAAGTGGGCGTAACCGGCATTCAGTACTTC
CDR3: CASSQVGVTGIQYF

D: TRBD2
length: 12
J: TRBJ2-3
V: TRBV29-1
size: .
DNA: TGCAGCGTTAGGCTAGCGGAGAATACGCAGTATTTT
CDR3: CSVRLAENTQYF

D: TRBD1
length: 14
J: TRBJ2-5
V: TRBV12-3/TRBV12-4
size: few
DNA: TGTGCCAGCAGTACTGTGGACAGGGAAGAGACCCAGTACTTC
CDR3: CASSTVDREETQYF

D: .
length: 18
J: TRBJ2-3
V: TRBV4-2
size: .
DNA: TGTGCCAGCAGCCAAGATACGGGGACAACGCAACCAGGGGATACGCAGTATTTT
CDR3: CASSQDTGTTQPGDTQYF

D: .
length: 13
J: TRBJ2-1
V: TRBV6-5
size: once
DNA: TGTGCCAGCAGTTACGGGTCAGGGACTGAGCAGTTCTTC
CDR3: CASSYGSGTEQFF

D: .
length: 14
J: TRBJ2-3
V: TRBV29-1
size: few
DNA: TGCAGCGTTGCGACAGGACTACCCACAGATACGCAGTATTTT
CDR3: CSVATGLPTDTQYF

D: TRBD1
length: 15
J: TRBJ2-1
V: TRBV7-9
size: .
DNA: TGTGCCAGCAGCTTCGAAGTTACAGGGGTCAATGAGCAGTTCTTC
CDR3: CASSFEVTGVNEQFF

D: .
length: 13
J: TRBJ2-7
V: TRBV10-3
size: .
DNA: TGTGCCATCAGGTGGGAAAGCTCCTACGAGCAGTACTTC
CDR3: CAIRWESSYEQYF

D: TRBD2
length: 19
J: TRBJ2-3
V: TRBV7-3
size: .
DNA: TGTGCCAGCAGCTTAACCTCCAGCGGGGGGGCCCCCCCGACAGATACGCAGTATTTT
CDR3: CASSLTSSGGAPPTDTQYF

D: TRBD2
length: 15
J: TRBJ2-1
V: TRBV7-7
size: .
DNA: TGTGCTAGCAGCTCATCTCCGGGACTAGCCGGTGAGCAGTTCTTC
CDR3: CASSSSPGLAGEQFF

D: .
length: 14
J: TRBJ1-2
V: TRBV3-1
size: .
DNA: TGTGCCAGCAGCCAAGCGGGGCGGGCTGGCGGCTACACCTTC
CDR3: CASSQAGRAGGYTF

D: .
length: 11
J: TRBJ2-7
V: TRBV6-5
size: .
DNA: TGTGCCAGCACCAACACCCACGAGCAGTACTTC
CDR3: CASTNTHEQYF

D: .
length: 11
J: TRBJ1-1
V: TRBV12-3/TRBV12-4
size: .
DNA: TGTGCCAGCAGTATCTACACTGAAGCTTTCTTT
CDR3: CASSIYTEAFF

D: .
length: 11
J: TRBJ2-7
V: TRBV12-3/TRBV12-4
size: .
DNA: TGTGCCAGCAGTTTCAGGGCAGAGCAGTACTTC
CDR3: CASSFRAEQYF

D: .
length: 14
J: TRBJ2-7
V: TRBV10-3
size: .
DNA: TGTGCCATCAGTGAGTCCCGGACGCATTACGAGCAGTACTTC
CDR3: CAISESRTHYEQYF

D: .
length: 13
J: TRBJ2-7
V: TRBV20-1
size: few
DNA: TGCAGTGCTAGAGGGGGTGGGGTCTACGAGCAGTACTTC
CDR3: CSARGGGVYEQYF

D: TRBD2
length: 17
J: TRBJ2-7
V: TRBV5-1
size: .
DNA: TGCGCCAGCAGCTTAATGAATAGCGGGAGGGCCTATTACGAGCAGTACTTC
CDR3: CASSLMNSGRAYYEQYF

D: TRBD2
length: 23
J: TRBJ2-4
V: TRBV4-2
size: .
DNA: TGTGCCAGCAGCCCAGAGGGAGTTCCGGGACTAGCGGGGCGCACGTCATCCAAAAACATTCAGTACTTC
CDR3: CASSPEGVPGLAGRTSSKNIQYF

D: TRBD2
length: 16
J: TRBJ2-1
V: TRBV20-1
size: .
DNA: TGCAGTGCTAGAGCCGGGGCGGGAGGGCCGGGCGATGAGCAGTTCTTC
CDR3: CSARAGAGGPGDEQFF

D: TRBD1
length: 17
J: TRBJ2-2
V: TRBV12-3/TRBV12-4
size: .
DNA: TGTGCCAGCAAATGGGCCGCGGGACAGGGGACCACCGGGGAGCTGTTTTTT
CDR3: CASKWAAGQGTTGELFF

D: .
length: 15
J: TRBJ2-7
V: TRBV15
size: .
DNA: TGTGCCACCAGCAGAGAACGGGGGACTTCAGACGAGCAGTACTTC
CDR3: CATSRERGTSDEQYF

D: .
length: 14
J: TRBJ2-7
V: TRBV10-3
size: .
DNA: TGTGCCATCAGGGGGACTCAAAGCTCCTACGAGCAGTACTTC
CDR3: CAIRGTQSSYEQYF

D: .
length: 16
J: TRBJ2-4
V: TRBV5-6
size: .
DNA: TGTGCCAGCAGCGACGGACAAGCGCTAGCCAAAAACATTCAGTACTTC
CDR3: CASSDGQALAKNIQYF

D: TRBD2
length: 17
J: TRBJ2-7
V: TRBV14
size: .
DNA: TGTGTCAGCAGCCGGGGACTAGCGGGAGGTTATTTCTACGAGCAGTACTTC
CDR3: CVSSRGLAGGYFYEQYF

D: .
length: 14
J: TRBJ2-1
V: TRBV6-6
size: .
DNA: TGTGCCAGCAGCCGTACTAGGGTGGAGAATGAGCAGTTCTTC
CDR3: CASSRTRVENEQFF

D: TRBD1
length: 15
J: TRBJ1-4
V: TRBV5-4
size: .
DNA: TGTGCCAGCAGCTTACGGACAGGAAATAATGAAAAACTGTTTTTT
CDR3: CASSLRTGNNEKLFF